This TCR beta chain derives from a study of blood T cell repertoires in COVID-19. Study details: Material from acute and convalescent COVID-19 was sourced from the United States, Italy and Spain. T cells, B-cell-depleted T cells, or PBMCs provided the cDNA or gDNA that served as material.

Per the original methods: Quantification of nucleated cells was approximated via reference gene primer amplification. Data came from immunoSEQ multiplex PCR; TCRdb stores just in-frame clones and leaves some out. V, J and clone size reflect that table, while D and trimming were determined from the DNA. Here the sample spans 90,000 to 150,000 clones, roughly nine tenths being singletons. The receptor's source is a man in his 70s who had recovered from COVID-19. Sequenced sample: peripheral blood.

The DNA of the CDR3 is TGCGCCAGCAGTCAAATTGGACAGTTTAGCTCCTACAATGAGCAGTTCTTC. Translation: CASSQIGQFSSYNEQFF. The genes are TRBV23-1 and TRBJ2-1; maybe TRBD1 (6 bases). TRBV23-1 is an ORF; its function is uncertain. Trimming shortened V by 2 bases and J by 0 bases, and 14 bases separated the two germline ends. The CDR3 is 17 residues long.